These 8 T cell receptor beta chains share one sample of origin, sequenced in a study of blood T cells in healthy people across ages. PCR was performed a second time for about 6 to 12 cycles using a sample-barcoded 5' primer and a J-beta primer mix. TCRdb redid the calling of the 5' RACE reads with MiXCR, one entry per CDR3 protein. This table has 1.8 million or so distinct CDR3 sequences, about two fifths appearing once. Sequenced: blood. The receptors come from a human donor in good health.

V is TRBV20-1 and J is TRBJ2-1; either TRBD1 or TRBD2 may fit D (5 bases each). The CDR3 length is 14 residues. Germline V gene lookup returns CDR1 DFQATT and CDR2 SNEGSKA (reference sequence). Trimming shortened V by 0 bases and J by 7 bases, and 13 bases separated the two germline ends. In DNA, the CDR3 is TGCAGTGCTAGAGATACGGGACGTACAAATGAGCAGTTCTTC. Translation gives CSARDTGRTNEQFF.

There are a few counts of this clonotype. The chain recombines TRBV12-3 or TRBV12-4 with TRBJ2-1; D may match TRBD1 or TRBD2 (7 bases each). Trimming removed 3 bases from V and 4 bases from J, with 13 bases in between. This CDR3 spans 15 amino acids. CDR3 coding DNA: TGTGCCAGCAGTTTCCGACAGGGAGGGTACAATGAGCAGTTCTTC. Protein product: CASSFRQGGYNEQFF.

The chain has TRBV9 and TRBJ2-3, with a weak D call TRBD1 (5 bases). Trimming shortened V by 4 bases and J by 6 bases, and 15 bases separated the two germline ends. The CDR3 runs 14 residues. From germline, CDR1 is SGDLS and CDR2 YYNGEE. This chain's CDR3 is CASSPTPYRDTQYF. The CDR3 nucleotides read TGTGCCAGCAGCCCGACGCCGTACAGGGATACGCAGTATTTT.

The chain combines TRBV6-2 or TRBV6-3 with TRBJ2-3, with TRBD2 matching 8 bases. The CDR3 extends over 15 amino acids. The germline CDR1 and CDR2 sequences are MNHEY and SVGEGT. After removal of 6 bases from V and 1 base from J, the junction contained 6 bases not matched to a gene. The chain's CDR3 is CASSTREGGTDTQYF. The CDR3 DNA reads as TGTGCCAGCAGCACCCGGGAGGGTGGCACAGATACGCAGTATTTT.

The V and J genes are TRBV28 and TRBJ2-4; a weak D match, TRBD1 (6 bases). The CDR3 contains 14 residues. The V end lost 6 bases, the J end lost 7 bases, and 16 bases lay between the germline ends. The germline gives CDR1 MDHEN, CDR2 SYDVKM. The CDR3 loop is CASRASGEYNIQYF. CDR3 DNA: TGTGCCAGCAGAGCGTCAGGGGAATATAACATTCAGTACTTC.

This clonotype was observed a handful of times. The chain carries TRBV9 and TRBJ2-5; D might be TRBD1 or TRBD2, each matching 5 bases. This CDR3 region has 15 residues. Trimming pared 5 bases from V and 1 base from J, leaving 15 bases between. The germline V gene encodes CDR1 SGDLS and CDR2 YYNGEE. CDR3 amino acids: CASSHSPGPQETQYF. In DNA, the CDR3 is TGTGCCAGCAGTCACTCTCCGGGACCCCAAGAGACCCAGTACTTC.

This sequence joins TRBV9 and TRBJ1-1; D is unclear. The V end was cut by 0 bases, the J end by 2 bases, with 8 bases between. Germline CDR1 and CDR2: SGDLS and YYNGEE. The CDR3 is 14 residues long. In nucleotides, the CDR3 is TGTGCCAGCAGCGTAGATCCGATTAACACTGAAGCTTTCTTT. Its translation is CASSVDPINTEAFF. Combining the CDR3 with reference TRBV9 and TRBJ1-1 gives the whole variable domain DSGVTQTPKHLITATGQRVTLRCSPRSGDLSVYWYQQSLDQGLQFLIQYYNGEERAKGNILERFSAQQFPDLHSELNLSSLELGDSALYFCASSVDPINTEAFFGQGTRLTVV.

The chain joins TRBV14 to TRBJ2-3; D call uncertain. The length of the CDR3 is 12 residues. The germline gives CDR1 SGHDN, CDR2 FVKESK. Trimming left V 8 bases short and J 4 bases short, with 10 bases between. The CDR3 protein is CASAMTSDTQYF. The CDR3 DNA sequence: TGTGCCAGCGCTATGACCTCAGATACGCAGTATTTT.